This section outlines one TCR beta chain sequence together with its context. Generated by immunoSEQ multiplex PCR, the TCRdb table keeps only in-frame clones and is missing some. This sample has roughly 3,000 clones, with 85% to 95% found just once. The data were taken from a study of lymphopenia after photon versus proton radiotherapy. This TCR came from a woman in her 70s with pancreatic cancer. The starting material was peripheral blood, obtained from a patient treated with photon-based radiotherapy.

CDR3 DNA: TGTGCCATCAGTGAGGGAGAGCGGGAGGGGAACATTCAGTACTTC. The encoded protein is CAISEGEREGNIQYF. V is TRBV10-3 and J is TRBJ2-4; 10 bases agree with TRBD2. The ends lost 2 bases at V and 7 bases at J; junction bases unmatched: 5. Germline V gives CDR1 ENHRY, CDR2 SYGVKD. The CDR3 covers 15 residues.